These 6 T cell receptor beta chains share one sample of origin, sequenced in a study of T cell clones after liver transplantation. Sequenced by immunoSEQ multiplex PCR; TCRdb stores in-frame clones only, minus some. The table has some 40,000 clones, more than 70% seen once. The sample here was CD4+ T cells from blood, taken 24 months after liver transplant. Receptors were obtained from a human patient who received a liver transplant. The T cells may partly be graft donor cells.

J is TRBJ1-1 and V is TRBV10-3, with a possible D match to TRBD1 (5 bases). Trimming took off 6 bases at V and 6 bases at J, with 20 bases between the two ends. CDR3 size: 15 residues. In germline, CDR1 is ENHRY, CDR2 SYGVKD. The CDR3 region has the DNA TGTGCCATCAGCTGGGGACCTCCCAAGAGCGCTGAAGCTTTCTTT. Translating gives CAISWGPPKSAEAFF.

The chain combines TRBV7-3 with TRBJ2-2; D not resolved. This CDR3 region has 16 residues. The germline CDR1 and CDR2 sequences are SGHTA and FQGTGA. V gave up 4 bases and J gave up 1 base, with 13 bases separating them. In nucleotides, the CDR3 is TGTGCCAGCAGCTCCCTACTCCGACAGAACACCGGGGAGCTGTTTTTT. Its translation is CASSSLLRQNTGELFF.

Written as DNA, the CDR3 is TGTGCCAGCAGCCGATGGGCCGGGAGCAATCAGCCCCAGCATTTT. Amino acids: CASSRWAGSNQPQHF. This chain uses TRBV7-9 with TRBJ1-5; D unresolved. V was cut by 5 bases and J by 1 base, with 12 bases left in between. This CDR3 comprises 15 residues. The germline V gene encodes CDR1 SEHNR and CDR2 FQNEAQ (reference sequence).

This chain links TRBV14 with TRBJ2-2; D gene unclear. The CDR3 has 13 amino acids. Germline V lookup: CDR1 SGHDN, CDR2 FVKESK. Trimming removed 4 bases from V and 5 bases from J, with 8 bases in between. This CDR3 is CASSPDITGELFF. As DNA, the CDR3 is TGTGCCAGCAGCCCCGACATTACCGGGGAGCTGTTTTTT.

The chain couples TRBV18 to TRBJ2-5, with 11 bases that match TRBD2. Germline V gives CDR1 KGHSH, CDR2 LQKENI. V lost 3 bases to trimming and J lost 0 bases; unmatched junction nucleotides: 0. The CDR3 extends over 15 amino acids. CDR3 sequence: CASSPTSGNQETQYF. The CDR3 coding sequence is TGTGCCAGCTCACCGACTAGCGGGAACCAAGAGACCCAGTACTTC. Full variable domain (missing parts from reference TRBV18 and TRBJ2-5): NAGVMQNPRHLVRRRGQEARLRCSPMKGHSHVYWYRQLPEEGLKFMVYLQKENIIDESGMPKERFSAEFPKEGPSILRIQQVVRGDSAAYFCASSPTSGNQETQYFGPGTRLLVL.

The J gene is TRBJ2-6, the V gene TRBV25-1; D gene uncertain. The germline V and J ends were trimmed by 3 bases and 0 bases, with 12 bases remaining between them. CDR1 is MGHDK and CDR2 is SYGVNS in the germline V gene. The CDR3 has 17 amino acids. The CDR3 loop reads CASSDQSVSSGANVLTF. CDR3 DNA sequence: TGTGCCAGCAGTGACCAATCCGTGAGCTCTGGGGCCAACGTCCTGACTTTC.